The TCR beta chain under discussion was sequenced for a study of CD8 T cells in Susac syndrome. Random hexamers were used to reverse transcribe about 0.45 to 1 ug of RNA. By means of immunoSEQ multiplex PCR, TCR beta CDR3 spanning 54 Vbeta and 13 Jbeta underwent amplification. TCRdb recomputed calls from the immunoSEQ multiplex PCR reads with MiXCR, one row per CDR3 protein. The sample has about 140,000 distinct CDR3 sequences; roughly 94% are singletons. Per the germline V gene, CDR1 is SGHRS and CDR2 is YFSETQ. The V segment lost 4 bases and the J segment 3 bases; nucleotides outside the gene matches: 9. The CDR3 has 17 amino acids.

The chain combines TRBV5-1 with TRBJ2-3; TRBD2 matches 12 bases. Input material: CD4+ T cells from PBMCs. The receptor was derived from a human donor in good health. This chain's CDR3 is CASSPTVGTSGTDTQYF. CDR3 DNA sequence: TGCGCCAGCAGCCCGACCGTCGGGACTAGCGGGACAGATACGCAGTATTTT.